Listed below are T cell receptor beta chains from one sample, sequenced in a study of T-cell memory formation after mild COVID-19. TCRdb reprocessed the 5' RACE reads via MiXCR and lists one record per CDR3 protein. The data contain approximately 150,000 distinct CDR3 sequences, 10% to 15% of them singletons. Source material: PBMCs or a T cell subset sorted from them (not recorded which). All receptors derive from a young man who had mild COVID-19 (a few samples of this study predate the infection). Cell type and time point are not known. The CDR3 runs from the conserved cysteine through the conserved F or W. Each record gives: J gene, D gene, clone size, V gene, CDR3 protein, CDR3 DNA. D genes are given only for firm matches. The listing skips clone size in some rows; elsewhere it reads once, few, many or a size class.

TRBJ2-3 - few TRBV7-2 CASSLTRGTDTQYF TGTGCCAGCAGCTTAACACGGGGGACAGATACGCAGTATTTT
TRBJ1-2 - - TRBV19 CASSLGRGGVPGYTF TGTGCCAGTAGTTTGGGCAGAGGCGGTGTTCCAGGCTACACCTTC
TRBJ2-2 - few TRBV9 CASSFTDAANTGELFF TGTGCCAGCAGTTTCACCGACGCAGCGAACACCGGGGAGCTGTTTTTT
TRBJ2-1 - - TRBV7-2 CASSLALAQVDEQFF TGTGCCAGCAGCTTAGCTCTAGCGCAAGTTGATGAGCAGTTCTTC
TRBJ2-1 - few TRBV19 CASSPPGAPAYNEQFF TGTGCCAGTAGCCCCCCCGGGGCGCCAGCCTACAATGAGCAGTTCTTC
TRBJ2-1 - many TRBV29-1 CSVHRAPSSYNEQFF TGCAGCGTCCACAGGGCCCCGAGCTCCTACAATGAGCAGTTCTTC
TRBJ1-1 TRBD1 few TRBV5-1 CASSLGNRGTEAFF TGCGCCAGCAGCTTGGGGAACAGGGGAACTGAAGCTTTCTTT
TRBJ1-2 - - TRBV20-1 CSAMGHLNYGYTF TGCAGTGCTATGGGACACCTGAACTATGGCTACACCTTC
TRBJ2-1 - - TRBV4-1 CASSQGAINNEQFF TGCGCCAGCAGCCAAGGGGCTATCAACAATGAGCAGTTCTTC
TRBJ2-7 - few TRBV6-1 CASSEVGYFRISGYEQYF TGTGCCAGCAGTGAAGTCGGGTACTTCCGAATATCGGGCTACGAGCAGTACTTC
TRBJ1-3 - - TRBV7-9 CASSLSEMRGGGNTIYF TGTGCCAGCAGCTTATCGGAGATGAGGGGCGGTGGAAACACCATATATTTT
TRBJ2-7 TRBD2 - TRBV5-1 CASSSGGGVYEQYF TGCGCCAGCAGTTCCGGGGGAGGGGTCTACGAGCAGTACTTC
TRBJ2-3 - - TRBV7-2 CASSSAYGSTDTQYF TGTGCCAGCAGCTCGGCATATGGGAGCACAGATACGCAGTATTTT
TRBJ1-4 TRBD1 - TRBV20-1 CSAAGTGHEKLFF TGCAGTGCTGCCGGGACAGGGCACGAAAAACTGTTTTTT
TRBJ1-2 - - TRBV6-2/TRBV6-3 CASGLQDGYTF TGTGCCAGCGGTCTCCAGGATGGCTACACCTTC
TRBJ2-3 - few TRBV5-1 CASSWGLFADTQYF TGCGCCAGCAGCTGGGGGCTATTCGCAGATACGCAGTATTTT
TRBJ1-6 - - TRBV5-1 CASSLTPGNNSPLHF TGCGCCAGCAGCTTGACCCCGGGGAATAATTCACCCCTCCACTTT
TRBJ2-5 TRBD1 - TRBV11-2 CASSLQGQGYETQYF TGTGCCAGCAGCTTACAAGGACAGGGATATGAGACCCAGTACTTC